This T cell receptor (beta chain) was identified during a study of shared T cell receptors in the human thymus. This CDR3 is built from 15 residues. Libraries were prepared by immunoSEQ multiplex PCR; TCRdb keeps only in-frame clonotypes and omits some of them. The table includes hundreds of thousands of clones, 75% to 90% detected once. Another study also made use of these data, one on human thymus T cells. That work states: Resections obtained during corrective heart surgery supplied the thymus tissue. Thymic and blood repertoires appeared to show biased V and J gene usage. Related research examined unrelated individuals and reported that their thymic repertoires overlapped highly.

The V call is TRBV21-1, the J call TRBJ1-5; TRBD1, the table's D call, lacks a check against the DNA. TRBV21-1 is assigned pseudogene status. The specimen sequenced was thymocytes. This clonotype was sampled from a girl less than two years old with a congenital heart defect. CDR3 residues: CASREGQGADQPQHF. The DNA for the CDR3 is TGTGCCAGCAGGGAGGGACAGGGGGCAGATCAGCCCCAGCATTTT.